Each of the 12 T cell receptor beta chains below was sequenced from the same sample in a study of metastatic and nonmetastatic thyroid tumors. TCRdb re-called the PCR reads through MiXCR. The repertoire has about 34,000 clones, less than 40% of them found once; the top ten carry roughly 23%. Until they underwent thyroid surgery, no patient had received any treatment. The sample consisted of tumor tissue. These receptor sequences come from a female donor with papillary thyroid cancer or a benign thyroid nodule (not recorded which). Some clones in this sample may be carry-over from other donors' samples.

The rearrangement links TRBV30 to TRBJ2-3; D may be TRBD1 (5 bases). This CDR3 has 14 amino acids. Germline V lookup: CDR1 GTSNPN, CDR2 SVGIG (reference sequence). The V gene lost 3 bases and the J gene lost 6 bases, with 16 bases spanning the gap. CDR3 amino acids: CAWSEAGAADTQYF. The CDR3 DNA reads TGTGCCTGGAGCGAGGCTGGGGCGGCGGATACGCAGTATTTT. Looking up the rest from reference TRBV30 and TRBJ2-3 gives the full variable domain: SQTIHQWPATLVQPVGSPLSLECTVEGTSNPNLYWYRQAAGRGLQLLFYSVGIGQISSEVPQNLSASRPQDRQFILSSKKLLLSDSGFYLCAWSEAGAADTQYFGPGTRLTVL.

In DNA form, the CDR3 reads TGCGCCAGCAGCGGGACAGGGGGGAACACTGAAGCTTTCTTT. Its translation: CASSGTGGNTEAFF. The genes are TRBV5-1 and TRBJ1-1; TRBD1 matches 11 bases. The CDR3 length is 14 residues. V lost 4 bases to trimming and J lost 1 base; unmatched junction nucleotides: 0. CDR1 SGHRS and CDR2 YFSETQ come from the germline V gene.

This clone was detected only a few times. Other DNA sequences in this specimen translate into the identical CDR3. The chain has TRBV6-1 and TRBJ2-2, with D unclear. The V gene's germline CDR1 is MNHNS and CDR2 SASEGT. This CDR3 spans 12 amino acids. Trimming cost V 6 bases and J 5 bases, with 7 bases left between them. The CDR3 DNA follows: TGTGCCAGCAGGGGCGGTACCGGGGAGCTGTTTTTT. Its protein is CASRGGTGELFF.

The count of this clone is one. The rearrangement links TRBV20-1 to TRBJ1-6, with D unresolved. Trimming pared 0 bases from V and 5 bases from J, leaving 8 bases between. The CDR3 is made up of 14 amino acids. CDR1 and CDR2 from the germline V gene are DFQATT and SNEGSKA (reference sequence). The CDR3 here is CSARESQDNSPLHF. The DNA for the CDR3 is TGCAGTGCTAGAGAGAGTCAGGATAATTCACCCCTCCACTTT.

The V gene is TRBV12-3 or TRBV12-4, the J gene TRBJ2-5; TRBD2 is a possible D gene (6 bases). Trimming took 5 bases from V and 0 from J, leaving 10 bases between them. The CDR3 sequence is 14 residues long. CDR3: CASSPRTNQETQYF. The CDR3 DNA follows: TGTGCCAGCAGTCCGAGGACTAACCAAGAGACCCAGTACTTC.

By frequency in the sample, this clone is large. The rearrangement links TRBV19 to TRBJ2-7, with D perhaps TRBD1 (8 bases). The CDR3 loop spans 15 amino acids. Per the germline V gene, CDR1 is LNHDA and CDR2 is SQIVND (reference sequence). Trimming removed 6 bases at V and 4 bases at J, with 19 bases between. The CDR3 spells CASSTGGGVRYEQYF. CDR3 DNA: TGTGCCAGTAGCACAGGGGGGGGAGTGAGGTACGAGCAGTACTTC.

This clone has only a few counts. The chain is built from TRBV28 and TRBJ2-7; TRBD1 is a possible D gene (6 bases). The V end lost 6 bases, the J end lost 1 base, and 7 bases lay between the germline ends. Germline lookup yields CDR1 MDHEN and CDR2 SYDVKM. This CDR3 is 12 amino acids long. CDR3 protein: CASRRGSYEQYF. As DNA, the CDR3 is TGTGCCAGCAGAAGGGGGTCCTACGAGCAGTACTTC.

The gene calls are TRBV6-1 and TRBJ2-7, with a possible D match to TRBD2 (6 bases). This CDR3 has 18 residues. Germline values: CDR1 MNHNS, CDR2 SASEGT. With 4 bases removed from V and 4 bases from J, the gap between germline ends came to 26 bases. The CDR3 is CASSAGLPPGHRIYEQYF. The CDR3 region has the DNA TGTGCCAGCAGTGCGGGACTGCCTCCGGGCCATAGGATATACGAGCAGTACTTC.

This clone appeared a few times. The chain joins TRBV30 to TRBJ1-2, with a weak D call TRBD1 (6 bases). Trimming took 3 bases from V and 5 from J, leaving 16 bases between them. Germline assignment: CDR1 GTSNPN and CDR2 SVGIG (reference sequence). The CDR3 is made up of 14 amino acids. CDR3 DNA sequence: TGTGCCTGGAGAGGGGACACCGGGCTTTATGGCTACACCTTC. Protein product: CAWRGDTGLYGYTF.

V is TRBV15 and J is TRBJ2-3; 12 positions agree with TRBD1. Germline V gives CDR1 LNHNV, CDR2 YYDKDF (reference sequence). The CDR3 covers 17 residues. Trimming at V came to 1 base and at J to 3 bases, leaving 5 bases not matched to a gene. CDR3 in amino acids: CATSRVGTGGITDTQYF. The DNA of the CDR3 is TGTGCCACCAGCAGAGTCGGGACAGGGGGCATAACAGATACGCAGTATTTT.

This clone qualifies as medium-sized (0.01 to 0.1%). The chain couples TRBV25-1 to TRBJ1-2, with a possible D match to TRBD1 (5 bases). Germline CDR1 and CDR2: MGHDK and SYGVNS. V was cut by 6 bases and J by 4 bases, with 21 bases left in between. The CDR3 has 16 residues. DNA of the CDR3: TGTGCCAGCAGGGTCTGGGACCGAAGGTCGACCTATGGCTACACCTTC. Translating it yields CASRVWDRRSTYGYTF.

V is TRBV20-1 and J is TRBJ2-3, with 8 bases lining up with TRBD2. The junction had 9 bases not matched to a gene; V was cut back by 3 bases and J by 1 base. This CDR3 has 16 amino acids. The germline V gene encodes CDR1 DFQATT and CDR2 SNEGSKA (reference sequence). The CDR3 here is CSASSRASGRTDTQYF. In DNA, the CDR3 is TGCAGTGCTAGTTCGCGGGCTAGCGGGCGCACAGATACGCAGTATTTT.